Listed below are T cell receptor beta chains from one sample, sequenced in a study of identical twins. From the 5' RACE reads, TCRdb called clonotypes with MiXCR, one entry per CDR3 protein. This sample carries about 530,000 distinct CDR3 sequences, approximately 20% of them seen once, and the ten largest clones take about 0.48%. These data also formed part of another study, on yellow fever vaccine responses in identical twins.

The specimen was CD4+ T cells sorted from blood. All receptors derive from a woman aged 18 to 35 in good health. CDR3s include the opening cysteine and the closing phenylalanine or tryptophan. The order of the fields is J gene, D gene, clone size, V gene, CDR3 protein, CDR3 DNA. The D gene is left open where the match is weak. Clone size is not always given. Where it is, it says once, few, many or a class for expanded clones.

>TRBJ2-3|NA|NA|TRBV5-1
CASSFDTDTQYF
TGCGCCAGCAGCTTCGACACAGATACGCAGTATTTT
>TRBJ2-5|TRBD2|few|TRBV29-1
CSGRAGPKQETQYF
TGCAGCGGGAGAGCGGGGCCGAAACAAGAGACCCAGTACTTC
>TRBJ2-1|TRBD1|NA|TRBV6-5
CASSYSTGLSYNEQFF
TGTGCCAGCAGTTACTCGACAGGGTTGTCCTACAATGAGCAGTTCTTC
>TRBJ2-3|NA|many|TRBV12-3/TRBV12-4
CASSHSTDTQYF
TGTGCCAGCAGCCACAGCACAGATACGCAGTATTTT
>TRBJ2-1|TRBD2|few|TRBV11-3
CASSLGIAGSIYNEQFF
TGTGCCAGCAGCTTAGGGATAGCGGGGAGCATCTACAATGAGCAGTTCTTC
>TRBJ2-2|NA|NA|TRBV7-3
CASSPPGVDTGELFF
TGTGCCAGCAGCCCGCCCGGGGTAGACACCGGGGAGCTGTTTTTT
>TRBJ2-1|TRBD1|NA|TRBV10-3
CAISGQETYNEQFF
TGTGCCATCAGCGGACAGGAAACCTACAATGAGCAGTTCTTC
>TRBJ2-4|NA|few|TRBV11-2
CASSSGQPGKNIQYF
TGTGCCAGCAGCTCAGGACAGCCAGGGAAAAACATTCAGTACTTC
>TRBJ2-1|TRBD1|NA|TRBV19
CATRDREYNEQFF
TGTGCCACTCGGGACAGGGAATACAATGAGCAGTTCTTC
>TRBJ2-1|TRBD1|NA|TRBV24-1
CATSDSGGNYNEQFF
TGTGCCACCAGTGACTCAGGGGGCAACTACAATGAGCAGTTCTTC
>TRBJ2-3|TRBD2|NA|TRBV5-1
CASSTRLASDTQYF
TGCGCCAGCAGCACAAGACTAGCCTCGGATACGCAGTATTTT
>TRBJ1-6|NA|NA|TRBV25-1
CASGREGHNSPLHF
TGTGCCAGCGGGCGGGAGGGGCACAATTCACCCCTCCACTTT
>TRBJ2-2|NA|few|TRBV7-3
CASSFVGAGELFF
TGTGCCAGCAGCTTTGTTGGCGCCGGGGAGCTGTTTTTT
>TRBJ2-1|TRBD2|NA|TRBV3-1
CASSQPGTKYNEQFF
TGTGCCAGCAGCCAACCCGGGACTAAGTACAATGAGCAGTTCTTC
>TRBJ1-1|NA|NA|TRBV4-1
CASSQAVGVNTEAFF
TGCGCCAGCAGCCAGGCCGTCGGGGTGAACACTGAAGCTTTCTTT
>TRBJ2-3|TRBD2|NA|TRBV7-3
CASRNQPSGRIADTQYF
TGTGCCAGCAGGAATCAGCCTAGCGGGAGGATTGCAGATACGCAGTATTTT
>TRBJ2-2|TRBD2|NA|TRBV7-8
CASSPSGSEYTGELFF
TGTGCCAGCAGCCCTAGCGGGAGCGAGTACACCGGGGAGCTGTTTTTT
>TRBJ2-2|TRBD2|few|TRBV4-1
CASSRKDSGSLNTGELFF
TGCGCCAGCAGCCGTAAGGACAGCGGGAGTTTAAACACCGGGGAGCTGTTTTTT
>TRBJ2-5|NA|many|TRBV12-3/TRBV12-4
CASSLSRGAQETQYF
TGTGCCAGCAGTCTCTCGAGGGGGGCCCAAGAGACCCAGTACTTC
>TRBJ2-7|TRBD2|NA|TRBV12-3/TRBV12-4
CASRGTRAYEQYF
TGTGCCAGCAGGGGGACTAGGGCCTACGAGCAGTACTTC
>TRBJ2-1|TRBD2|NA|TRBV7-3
CASSLTLAGTNEQFF
TGTGCCAGCAGCTTAACACTAGCGGGGACCAATGAGCAGTTCTTC
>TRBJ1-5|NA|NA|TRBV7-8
CASSPIRNQPQHF
TGTGCCAGCAGCCCTATACGCAATCAGCCCCAGCATTTT
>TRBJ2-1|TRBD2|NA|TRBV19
CASNNPRFSMSSGRAGEQFF
TGTGCCAGTAATAACCCGCGGTTCAGTATGTCTAGCGGGAGGGCCGGTGAGCAGTTCTTC
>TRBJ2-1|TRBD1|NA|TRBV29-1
CSVGDSYNEQFF
TGCAGCGTAGGGGACAGCTACAATGAGCAGTTCTTC
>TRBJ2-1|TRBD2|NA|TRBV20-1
CSARDQGSGSRYNEQFF
TGCAGTGCTAGAGATCAAGGTAGCGGGTCACGGTACAATGAGCAGTTCTTC
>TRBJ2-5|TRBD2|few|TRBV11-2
CASSELAGVRETQYF
TGTGCCAGCAGCGAACTAGCGGGAGTCAGAGAGACCCAGTACTTC
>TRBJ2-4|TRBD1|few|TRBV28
CAARWGTDKNIQYF
TGTGCCGCCAGATGGGGGACAGATAAAAACATTCAGTACTTC
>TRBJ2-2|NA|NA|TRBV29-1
CSVRQGGSRTGELFF
TGCAGCGTCCGGCAGGGAGGATCGAGAACCGGGGAGCTGTTTTTT
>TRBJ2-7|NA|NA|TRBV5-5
CASTPGYEQYF
TGTGCCAGCACCCCAGGGTACGAGCAGTACTTC
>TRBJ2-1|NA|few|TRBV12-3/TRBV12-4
CASSPTGQGGFNEQFF
TGTGCCAGCAGTCCGACGGGGCAGGGGGGGTTTAATGAGCAGTTCTTC
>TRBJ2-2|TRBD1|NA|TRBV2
CASREQGYTGELFF
TGTGCCAGCAGGGAACAGGGGTACACCGGGGAGCTGTTTTTT
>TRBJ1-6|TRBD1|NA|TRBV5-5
CASSGTGTVVSPLHF
TGTGCCAGCAGCGGCACCGGGACAGTAGTCTCACCCCTCCACTTT
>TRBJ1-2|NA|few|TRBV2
CASSEGSLYGYTF
TGTGCCAGCAGTGAAGGTTCCCTCTATGGCTACACCTTC
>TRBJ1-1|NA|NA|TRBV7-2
CASSTGRGLGTEAFF
TGTGCCAGCAGCACAGGGCGGGGACTGGGAACTGAAGCTTTCTTT
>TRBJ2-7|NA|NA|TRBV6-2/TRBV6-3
CASRPLAVVDEQYF
TGTGCCAGCAGACCCTTAGCGGTGGTGGACGAGCAGTACTTC
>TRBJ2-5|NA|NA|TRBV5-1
CASSSGTQKETQYF
TGCGCCAGCAGCTCAGGGACGCAGAAAGAGACCCAGTACTTC
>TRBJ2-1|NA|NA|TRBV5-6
CASSTRAVHNEQFF
TGTGCCAGCAGCACCCGGGCCGTCCACAATGAGCAGTTCTTC
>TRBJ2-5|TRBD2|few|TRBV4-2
CASSQEPAGGLGETQYF
TGTGCCAGCAGCCAAGAACCAGCGGGGGGCCTAGGAGAGACCCAGTACTTC
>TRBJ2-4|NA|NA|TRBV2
CASSQPRSGLIAKNIQYF
TGTGCCAGCAGTCAGCCACGGAGCGGACTCATAGCCAAAAACATTCAGTACTTC
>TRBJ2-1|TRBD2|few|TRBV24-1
CATSDFQAGRNEQFF
TGTGCCACCAGTGATTTCCAAGCGGGACGCAATGAGCAGTTCTTC
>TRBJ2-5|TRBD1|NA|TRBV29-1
CSGGQGTVETQYF
TGCAGCGGGGGACAGGGAACGGTGGAGACCCAGTACTTC
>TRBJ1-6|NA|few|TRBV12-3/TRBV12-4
CASSLAGRNNSPLHF
TGTGCCAGCAGTTTAGCGGGACGGAATAATTCACCCCTCCACTTT
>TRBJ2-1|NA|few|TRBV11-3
CASSRTSHEQFF
TGTGCCAGCAGCCGAACTAGCCATGAGCAGTTCTTC